These T cell receptor beta chains were read from a single sample in a study of shared clonotypes between healthy human individuals. Produced via immunoSEQ multiplex PCR; TCRdb's table is partial and in-frame only. The sample comprises 1,500,000 or so clones, roughly 98.5% of which are singletons, and about 0.4% rests with the top ten. The sequencing sample was made of naive CD4+ T cells sorted from blood. The receptors come from a man aged 25-45 years in good health. The CDR3 runs from the conserved cysteine through the conserved F or W. D genes are given only for firm matches. Part of the rows lack a size; the others show once, few, many or a class for expanded clones.

d_gene	abundance	v_gene	j_gene	CDR3aa	CDR3nt
-	-	TRBV27	TRBJ1-1	CASRVNTLNTEAFF	TGTGCCAGCAGAGTTAATACACTGAACACTGAAGCTTTCTTT
TRBD1	-	TRBV19	TRBJ1-2	CASSIRTGGNYGYTF	TGTGCCAGTAGTATCAGGACAGGGGGCAACTATGGCTACACCTTC
-	once	TRBV28	TRBJ1-2	CASSFPNYGYTF	TGTGCCAGCAGTTTCCCTAACTATGGCTACACCTTC
-	-	TRBV9	TRBJ2-3	CASSVSANPTDTQYF	TGTGCCAGCAGCGTGTCGGCGAACCCAACAGATACGCAGTATTTT
TRBD1	-	TRBV5-1	TRBJ2-7	CASRGTGQYF	TGCGCCAGCAGGGGGACAGGGCAGTACTTC
-	-	TRBV20-1	TRBJ2-3	CSARGPTQYF	TGCAGTGCTAGAGGACCTACGCAGTATTTT
-	once	TRBV6-4	TRBJ2-7	CASSRGHAYEQYF	TGTGCCAGCAGTCGCGGGCACGCCTACGAGCAGTACTTC
-	-	TRBV19	TRBJ1-2	CASRLMGGPTTNYGYTF	TGTGCCAGTAGACTTATGGGAGGACCTACGACTAACTATGGCTACACCTTC
TRBD2	-	TRBV7-9	TRBJ2-3	CASSLAGLVPDTQYF	TGTGCCAGCAGCTTAGCGGGACTAGTCCCAGATACGCAGTATTTT
TRBD1	-	TRBV5-5	TRBJ1-3	CASSTLRGTVSGNTIYF	TGTGCCAGCAGCACCCTCCGAGGGACAGTCTCTGGAAACACCATATATTTT
TRBD2	once	TRBV5-1	TRBJ2-3	CASSFSSSGRAGGTDTQYF	TGCGCCAGCAGCTTCTCATCTAGCGGGAGGGCCGGGGGCACAGATACGCAGTATTTT
TRBD1	-	TRBV5-1	TRBJ2-7	CASSLGRGYGTYEQYF	TGCGCCAGCAGCTTGGGCAGGGGGTATGGCACCTACGAGCAGTACTTC
TRBD2	-	TRBV5-1	TRBJ2-5	CASSLALAGVEETQYF	TGCGCCAGCAGCTTGGCCCTAGCGGGAGTCGAAGAGACCCAGTACTTC
-	-	TRBV29-1	TRBJ1-2	CSVETHDGPSYGYTF	TGCAGCGTTGAAACCCATGACGGTCCTTCCTATGGCTACACCTTC
TRBD1	-	TRBV5-1	TRBJ1-1	CASRSTGVRAGNTEAFF	TGCGCCAGCAGATCTACAGGGGTTCGGGCCGGGAACACTGAAGCTTTCTTT
-	-	TRBV5-1	TRBJ2-1	CASSVDQFPYNEQFF	TGCGCCAGCAGCGTGGATCAGTTCCCCTACAATGAGCAGTTCTTC
TRBD1	-	TRBV19	TRBJ1-5	CASRSTGLNQPQHF	TGTGCCAGTCGGTCGACAGGGCTCAATCAGCCCCAGCATTTT
-	-	TRBV5-1	TRBJ2-2	CASSLVGGNTGELFF	TGCGCCAGCAGCTTGGTTGGAGGGAACACCGGGGAGCTGTTTTTT
-	-	TRBV19	TRBJ1-1	CASSLPHNMRMNTEAFF	TGTGCCAGTAGTCTACCGCATAATATGAGGATGAACACTGAAGCTTTCTTT
-	-	TRBV7-9	TRBJ2-7	CASSPDRSSYEQYF	TGTGCCAGCAGCCCCGACAGGAGCTCCTACGAGCAGTACTTC
TRBD2	once	TRBV5-4	TRBJ2-3	CASSLMSGMSRSDTQYF	TGTGCCAGCAGCTTGATGAGCGGGATGTCACGGTCAGATACGCAGTATTTT
-	-	TRBV5-5	TRBJ1-2	CASSLAQGGGYTF	TGTGCCAGCAGCTTGGCTCAGGGCGGTGGCTACACCTTC
TRBD1	-	TRBV25-1	TRBJ1-1	CASSVRDRWGTEAFF	TGTGCCAGCAGTGTCCGGGACAGGTGGGGCACTGAAGCTTTCTTT
-	-	TRBV7-3	TRBJ2-1	CASSVEGRNNEQFF	TGTGCCAGCAGCGTAGAGGGGAGAAACAATGAGCAGTTCTTC
-	-	TRBV27	TRBJ1-2	CASRRQPSNYGYTF	TGTGCCAGCAGGCGGCAGCCCTCTAACTATGGCTACACCTTC
-	-	TRBV9	TRBJ2-1	CASSVRLVSYNEQFF	TGTGCCAGCAGCGTAAGACTAGTCTCCTACAATGAGCAGTTCTTC
TRBD2	-	TRBV5-1	TRBJ2-3	CASSRGLAGFTDTQYF	TGCGCCAGCAGCAGGGGACTAGCGGGGTTCACAGATACGCAGTATTTT
-	-	TRBV7-3	TRBJ2-7	CASSLTGGYEQYF	TGTGCCAGCAGCTTAACGGGTGGTTACGAGCAGTACTTC
TRBD2	-	TRBV18	TRBJ2-1	CASSQEGGLGLAGGRLTQFF	TGTGCCAGCTCGCAGGAAGGGGGGCTAGGACTAGCGGGAGGCCGTCTAACGCAGTTCTTC
TRBD2	-	TRBV6-5	TRBJ2-7	CASSVAGPSYEQYF	TGTGCCAGCAGCGTAGCGGGTCCCTCCTACGAGCAGTACTTC
-	-	TRBV11-2	TRBJ2-7	CASSLDAYEQYF	TGTGCCAGCAGCCTAGACGCCTACGAGCAGTACTTC
TRBD2	-	TRBV2	TRBJ2-7	CASRGVPGLARYEQYF	TGTGCCAGCAGGGGGGTTCCGGGACTAGCTCGATACGAGCAGTACTTC
TRBD1	-	TRBV30	TRBJ1-4	CAWSVPTGVNEKLFF	TGTGCCTGGAGTGTCCCGACAGGGGTCAATGAAAAACTGTTTTTT
-	-	TRBV5-1	TRBJ2-3	CASSLSGARFPDTQYF	TGCGCCAGCAGCTTGAGTGGGGCCCGATTTCCAGATACGCAGTATTTT
TRBD1	-	TRBV6-4	TRBJ1-1	CASSDRGRTEAFF	TGTGCCAGCAGCGACAGGGGCAGGACTGAAGCTTTCTTT
-	-	TRBV5-4	TRBJ2-7	CASSLEGLYEQYF	TGTGCCAGCAGCTTAGAAGGCCTGTACGAGCAGTACTTC
-	-	TRBV27	TRBJ2-5	CASSLFLASETQYF	TGTGCCAGCAGTTTATTTCTAGCGTCAGAGACCCAGTACTTC
-	-	TRBV15	TRBJ2-3	CATSKGLFGSTDTQYF	TGTGCCACCAGCAAAGGACTATTCGGAAGCACAGATACGCAGTATTTT
-	once	TRBV7-2	TRBJ1-2	CASSSDPGASGYTF	TGTGCCAGCAGCTCCGATCCGGGGGCGAGTGGCTACACCTTC
-	-	TRBV7-2	TRBJ2-7	CASSLSGSFRQEQYF	TGTGCCAGCAGCTTATCGGGCTCCTTTCGGCAGGAGCAGTACTTC
TRBD1	-	TRBV11-2	TRBJ2-7	CASSPGQGVIEQYF	TGTGCCAGCAGCCCTGGACAGGGGGTAATCGAGCAGTACTTC
-	-	TRBV7-8	TRBJ1-2	CASSSSSLKRSPVHYGYTF	TGTGCCAGCAGCAGCTCTAGCCTCAAGCGTTCCCCAGTCCATTATGGCTACACCTTC
-	-	TRBV6-1	TRBJ2-7	CASSDWDGSQPYEQYF	TGTGCCAGCAGTGACTGGGACGGAAGTCAACCCTACGAGCAGTACTTC
-	-	TRBV30	TRBJ2-3	CAWSAGGDRFRDTQYF	TGTGCCTGGAGTGCAGGGGGGGACAGGTTCAGAGATACGCAGTATTTT
TRBD2	-	TRBV7-2	TRBJ2-7	CATYSGTPAPYEQYF	TGTGCCACCTATAGCGGGACCCCCGCCCCCTACGAGCAGTACTTC
-	-	TRBV5-1	TRBJ2-3	CASSPAGAAPTDTQYF	TGCGCCAGCAGCCCGGCAGGTGCTGCCCCCACAGATACGCAGTATTTT
-	-	TRBV18	TRBJ2-7	CASSPSSTIPSYEQYF	TGTGCCAGCTCACCATCCTCGACAATTCCATCCTACGAGCAGTACTTC
-	-	TRBV7-9	TRBJ2-7	CASSPVGSYEQYF	TGTGCCAGCAGCCCTGTGGGGTCCTACGAGCAGTACTTC
-	-	TRBV6-6	TRBJ2-7	CASRDGGGESTYEQYF	TGTGCCAGCAGGGACGGAGGGGGGGAGTCCACCTACGAGCAGTACTTC
-	-	TRBV15	TRBJ2-7	CATSREAQYEQYF	TGTGCCACCAGCAGAGAGGCCCAATACGAGCAGTACTTC
-	-	TRBV18	TRBJ2-3	CASSPRTITSTDTQYF	TGTGCCAGCTCACCACGAACCATAACTAGCACAGATACGCAGTATTTT
-	-	TRBV5-1	TRBJ2-2	CASSPPGQSTGELFF	TGCGCCAGCAGCCCCCCCGGTCAGAGCACCGGGGAGCTGTTTTTT
-	-	TRBV29-1	TRBJ2-7	CSGTQGGREQYF	TGCAGCGGAACACAGGGAGGGCGGGAGCAGTACTTC
-	-	TRBV7-2	TRBJ1-4	CASSSKGGFSRLFF	TGTGCCAGCAGCTCTAAAGGGGGTTTTTCTCGACTGTTTTTT